This T cell receptor beta chain was identified during a study of T cells in Graves' hyperthyroidism and ophthalmopathy. In the study overall: Sampling of peripheral blood happened at initial diagnosis, prior to any treatment.

This CDR3 is built from 16 residues. The V segment lost 4 bases and the J segment 6 bases; nucleotides outside the gene matches: 7. Per germline, CDR1 MNHNS and CDR2 SASEGT. Clinical symptoms, serum thyroxine and TRAb, thyroid ultrasound and orbital computed tomography were used for the diagnoses. Fresh 10 ml peripheral blood yielded PBMCs. Amplification yielded TCR beta CDR3 regions, with RNA transcripts as the source. During a first-round RT-PCR of the TCR CDR3, the HTBI primer set was used. TCRdb reprocessed the multiplex PCR reads with MiXCR, giving one entry per CDR3 protein. The sample consists of around 500,000 distinct CDR3 sequences, 13% to 15% of them appearing once. Of note for this clonotype: Antigen specificity is unknown.

Study findings and constraints: Most clonotypes that expanded in the thyroid above 0.001 also showed up in blood.

The sample comprised blood. This clonotype was sampled from a woman between 18 and 29 years old with Graves' hyperthyroidism. The chain carries TRBV6-1 and TRBJ2-7; 15 bases are shared with TRBD2. CDR3 sequence (DNA): TGTGCCAGCAGTGTCGGACTAGCGGGAGGGTACGCCGAGCAGTACGTC. Encoded protein: CASSVGLAGGYAEQYV.